The 21 T cell receptor beta chains listed next were all sequenced from one sample in a study of control samples from healthy donors and cancer patients (dated by TCRdb to 2018 to 2021). The library was made by the immunoSEQ multiplex PCR assay. TCRdb carries this immuneACCESS record with in-frame sequences only. Its versions omit some clonotypes, under half of them owing to an unresolved V gene in the studies checked, with the rest unexplained. The sample contains roughly 170,000 clones, just over 85% of them found a single time. The ten most abundant clones make up approximately 4.9% of the sample. The sequenced material came from blood. These receptors were collected from a woman aged 25-40 years in good health.

This rearrangement joins TRBV6-5 to TRBJ1-5; possibly TRBD1 for D (5 bases). This CDR3 is 14 amino acids long. Trimming removed 5 bases from V and 7 bases from J, with 15 bases in between. Germline values: CDR1 MNHEY, CDR2 SVGAGI. The CDR3 DNA is TGTGCCAGCAGTCTCCAAGGGGCAAACCAGCCCCAGCATTTT. Translating gives CASSLQGANQPQHF.

CDR3 sequence (DNA): TGTGCCAGCAGCGGGACAGGGGGCTCCTACAATGAGCAGTTCTTC. Translation gives CASSGTGGSYNEQFF. V is TRBV7-6 and J is TRBJ2-1; 11 positions match TRBD1. The CDR3 runs to 15 residues. Trimming took 5 bases from V and 0 from J; bases not matched to a gene: 0. The germline V gene has CDR1 SGHVS and CDR2 FNYEAQ.

This chain joins TRBV28 and TRBJ2-2; no firm D call. Germline V CDR1 and CDR2: MDHEN, SYDVKM. The CDR3 is 14 residues long. V shed 2 bases and J shed 6 bases, with 10 bases lying between them. The CDR3, as DNA: TGTGCCAGCAGTTTAGCCCCGGCAGCCGGGGAGCTGTTTTTT. It is translated as CASSLAPAAGELFF.

This clone was detected a few times. Here the CDR3 reads CASSLQGYGYTF. CDR3 nucleotides: TGTGCCAGCAGCCTCCAGGGGTATGGCTACACCTTC. The chain is built from TRBV28 and TRBJ1-2, with D perhaps TRBD1 (6 bases). Per the germline V gene, CDR1 is MDHEN and CDR2 is SYDVKM. V was cut by 6 bases and J by 5 bases, with 10 bases left in between. This CDR3 has 12 residues.

This sequence joins TRBV9 and TRBJ1-2; 7 nucleotides line up with TRBD1. Germline V gives CDR1 SGDLS, CDR2 YYNGEE. J lost 4 bases, V lost 4 bases, and 10 bases had no gene match. The CDR3 covers 15 residues. In nucleotides, the CDR3 is TGTGCCAGCAGCCTGGGGACAGAACCAACCTATGGCTACACCTTC. This codes for CASSLGTEPTYGYTF.

The V gene is TRBV6-5, the J gene TRBJ1-1; D remains unclear. With 0 bases removed from V and 6 bases from J, the gap between germline ends came to 11 bases. CDR1 is MNHEY and CDR2 is SVGAGI in the germline V gene. The CDR3 runs 14 residues. CDR3 DNA sequence: TGTGCCAGCAGTTACTCGGGAAGGGAGCCTGAAGCTTTCTTT. Encoded protein: CASSYSGREPEAFF.

This rearrangement joins TRBV7-9 to TRBJ2-1; D might be TRBD2 (6 bases). Deletions cut 5 bases from V and 0 bases from J, with 17 bases between. The length of the CDR3 is 17 residues. The germline CDR1 and CDR2 sequences are SEHNR and FQNEAQ (reference sequence). CDR3 nucleotide sequence: TGTGCCAGCAGCCCCCACGGAATAGCGGCCTCCTACAATGAGCAGTTCTTC. The encoded protein is CASSPHGIAASYNEQFF.

V usage is TRBV11-2 and J usage is TRBJ1-2, with D uncertain. This CDR3 contains 10 residues. Trimming removed 3 bases at V and 5 bases at J, with 1 base between. From germline, CDR1 is SGHAT and CDR2 FQNNGV. The DNA of the CDR3 is TGTGCCAGCAGCTTGTATGGCTACACCTTC. Its translation: CASSLYGYTF.

V gene TRBV12-3 or TRBV12-4 combines with J gene TRBJ1-5, with D possibly TRBD1 on 6 matching bases. Trimming removed 2 bases from V and 6 bases from J, with 8 bases in between. This CDR3 comprises 13 residues. CDR3 amino acids: CASSLTGAQPQHF. DNA for the CDR3: TGTGCCAGCAGTTTAACGGGGGCTCAGCCCCAGCATTTT.

This sequence joins TRBV9 and TRBJ1-6, with D uncertain. There are 15 residues in the CDR3. Per germline, CDR1 SGDLS and CDR2 YYNGEE. Trimming took off 3 bases at V and 6 bases at J, with 13 bases between the two ends. CDR3 sequence (DNA): TGTGCCAGCAGCGCGGTGGACTACCGTAATTCACCCCTCCACTTT. Amino acid sequence: CASSAVDYRNSPLHF.

The V call is TRBV7-9, the J call TRBJ2-2, with 8 bases matching TRBD2. With V trimmed by 6 bases and J by 1 base, 16 bases remained unmatched. The CDR3 length is 19 residues. The V gene's germline CDR1 is SEHNR and CDR2 FQNEAQ (reference sequence). DNA for the CDR3: TGTGCCAGCAGTACGACGGTGGCTAGCGGGCGATGGAACACCGGGGAGCTGTTTTTT. Translated, it gives CASSTTVASGRWNTGELFF.

The gene calls are TRBV5-1 and TRBJ1-6; TRBD1 matches 7 bases. Germline CDR1 is SGHRS and CDR2 is YFSETQ. The junction had 11 bases not matched to a gene; V was cut back by 4 bases and J by 4 bases. The CDR3 is made up of 17 amino acids. This chain's CDR3 is CASSITGVGGYNSPLHF. The CDR3 region has the DNA TGCGCCAGCAGCATCACAGGGGTAGGGGGTTATAATTCACCCCTCCACTTT. The entire variable domain, with the rest obtained from reference TRBV5-1 and TRBJ1-6, is as follows: KAGVTQTPRYLIKTRGQQVTLSCSPISGHRSVSWYQQTPGQGLQFLFEYFSETQRNKGNFPGRFSGRQFSNSRSEMNVSTLELGDSALYLCASSITGVGGYNSPLHFGNGTRLTVT.

In DNA form, the CDR3 reads TGTGCCAGCAGTTACTCGATTTTGACTAGCGGGAGTTACGAGCAGTACTTC. Protein: CASSYSILTSGSYEQYF. V is TRBV6-2 or TRBV6-3 and J is TRBJ2-7, with 12 bases fitting TRBD2. Unmatched junction bases numbered 7, after V lost 0 bases and J lost 4 bases. CDR3 length: 17 amino acids. Germline-derived CDR1 and CDR2 are MNHEY and SVGEGT.

The J gene is TRBJ1-2, the V gene TRBV5-1; 12 bases match TRBD1. After removal of 4 bases from V and 8 bases from J, the junction contained 9 bases not matched to a gene. The CDR3 loop spans 15 amino acids. Per the germline V gene, CDR1 is SGHRS and CDR2 is YFSETQ. CDR3 region: CASSRLGQGAMGYTF. DNA for the CDR3: TGCGCCAGCAGCAGACTGGGACAGGGGGCGATGGGCTACACCTTC.

The rearrangement links TRBV7-4 to TRBJ2-3; tentative D call: TRBD2 (7 bases). In germline, CDR1 is SGHVT, CDR2 SQSDAQ. CDR3 length: 16 amino acids. Trimming cost V 1 base and J 4 bases, with 15 bases left between them. Here the CDR3 reads CASSLVSGGRADTQYF. CDR3 bases: TGTGCCAGCAGCTTAGTCTCCGGGGGGCGCGCAGATACGCAGTATTTT. The variable domain in full, with the rest retrieved from reference TRBV7-4 and TRBJ2-3, is GAGVSQSPRYKVAKRGRDVALRCDSISGHVTLYWYRQTLGQGSEVLTYSQSDAQRDKSGRPSGRFSAERPERSVSTLKIQRTEQGDSAVYLCASSLVSGGRADTQYFGPGTRLTVL.

This chain links TRBV9 with TRBJ2-6, with 8 positions matching TRBD1. J lost 0 bases, V lost 3 bases, and 2 bases had no gene match. The CDR3 sequence is 16 residues long. The germline V gene has CDR1 SGDLS and CDR2 YYNGEE. In nucleotides, the CDR3 is TGTGCCAGCAGCGCCACAGGGGGCTCTGGGGCCAACGTCCTGACTTTC. Translated: CASSATGGSGANVLTF.

V usage is TRBV13 and J usage is TRBJ1-1, with 10 bases matching TRBD1. Losses at the gene ends were 5 bases for V and 4 bases for J; bases not matched to a gene: 13. The CDR3 is 17 residues long. The V gene's germline CDR1 is PRHDT and CDR2 FYEKMQ (reference sequence). The CDR3 coding sequence is TGTGCCAGCAGCCTCCTGGGGACGACAGGGGGCGTCACTGAAGCTTTCTTT. Protein sequence: CASSLLGTTGGVTEAFF.

The chain uses TRBV5-4 and TRBJ1-2; D ambiguous. Trimming removed 1 base from V and 3 bases from J, with 10 bases in between. The CDR3 runs to 14 residues. Germline loops: CDR1 SGHNT, CDR2 YYREEE (reference sequence). The CDR3: CASSLREGDYGYTF. DNA of the CDR3: TGTGCCAGCAGCTTGAGGGAGGGTGACTATGGCTACACCTTC.

J is TRBJ2-7 and V is TRBV6-2 or TRBV6-3, with TRBD2 matching 8 bases. The CDR3 totals 15 residues. The ends lost 2 bases at V and 6 bases at J; junction bases unmatched: 9. CDR1 and CDR2 (germline): MNHEY, SVGEGT. CDR3 nucleotide sequence: TGTGCCAGCAGTTACGGGTCCGGGAGGGCCGGCGAGCAGTACTTC. Translating it yields CASSYGSGRAGEQYF.

J is TRBJ2-2 and V is TRBV5-4; 7 bases fit TRBD1. CDR1 is SGHNT and CDR2 is YYREEE in the germline V gene (reference sequence). The CDR3 spans 15 residues. V dropped 4 bases and J dropped 3; count of bases not matched to a gene: 6. The chain's CDR3 is CASSQRDRHTGELFF. The CDR3 nucleotides are TGTGCCAGCAGCCAGAGGGACAGACACACCGGGGAGCTGTTTTTT.

The chain combines TRBV9 with TRBJ1-2; D not resolved. In germline, CDR1 is SGDLS, CDR2 YYNGEE. The CDR3 extends over 14 amino acids. With 2 bases removed from V and 4 bases from J, the gap between germline ends came to 12 bases. The CDR3 region is CASSVRLSVYGYTF. Written as DNA, the CDR3 is TGTGCCAGCAGCGTTCGATTATCGGTCTATGGCTACACCTTC.